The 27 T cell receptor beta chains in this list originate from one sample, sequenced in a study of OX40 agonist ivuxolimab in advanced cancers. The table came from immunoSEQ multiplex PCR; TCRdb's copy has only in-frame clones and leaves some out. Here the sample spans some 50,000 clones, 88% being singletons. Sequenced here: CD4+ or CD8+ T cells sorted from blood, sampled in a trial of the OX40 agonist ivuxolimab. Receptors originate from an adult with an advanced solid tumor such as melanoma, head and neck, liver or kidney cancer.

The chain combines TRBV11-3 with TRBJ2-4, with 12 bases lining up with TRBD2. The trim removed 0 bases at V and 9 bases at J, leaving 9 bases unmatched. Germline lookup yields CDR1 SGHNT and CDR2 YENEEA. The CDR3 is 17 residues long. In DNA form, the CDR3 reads TGTGCCAGCAGCTTAGATCTAGCGGGAGGGAGAGTGGGCATTCAGTACTTC. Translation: CASSLDLAGGRVGIQYF. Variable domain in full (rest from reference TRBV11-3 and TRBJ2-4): EAGVVQSPRYKIIEKKQPVAFWCNPISGHNTLYWYLQNLGQGPELLIRYENEEAVDDSQLPKDRFSAERLKGVDSTLKIQPAELGDSAVYLCASSLDLAGGRVGIQYFGAGTRLSVL.

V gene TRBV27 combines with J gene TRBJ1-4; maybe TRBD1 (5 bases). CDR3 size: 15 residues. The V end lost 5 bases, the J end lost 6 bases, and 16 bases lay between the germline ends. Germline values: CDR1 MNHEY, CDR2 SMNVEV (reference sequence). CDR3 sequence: CASSPRLGGDEKLFF. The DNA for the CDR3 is TGTGCCAGCAGTCCACGATTGGGGGGGGATGAAAAACTGTTTTTT.

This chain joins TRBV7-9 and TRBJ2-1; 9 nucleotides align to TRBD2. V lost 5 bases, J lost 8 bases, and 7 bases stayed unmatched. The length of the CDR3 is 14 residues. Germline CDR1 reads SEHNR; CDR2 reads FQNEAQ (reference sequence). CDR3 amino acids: CASSSTSGWDEQFF. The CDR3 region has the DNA TGTGCCAGCAGCAGCACTAGCGGGTGGGATGAGCAGTTCTTC.

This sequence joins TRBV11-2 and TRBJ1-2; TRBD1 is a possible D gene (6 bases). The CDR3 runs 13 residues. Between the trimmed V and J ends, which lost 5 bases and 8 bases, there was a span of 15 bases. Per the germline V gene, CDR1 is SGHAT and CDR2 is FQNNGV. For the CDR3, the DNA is TGTGCCAGCAGCGCGGACAGCCTCTGGGGCTACACCTTC. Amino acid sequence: CASSADSLWGYTF.

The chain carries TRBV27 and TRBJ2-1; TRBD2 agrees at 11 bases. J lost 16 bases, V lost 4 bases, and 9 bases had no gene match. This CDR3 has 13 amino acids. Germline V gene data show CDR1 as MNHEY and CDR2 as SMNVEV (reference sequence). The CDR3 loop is CASSSIPTSGAFF. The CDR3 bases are TGTGCCAGCAGTTCAATCCCGACTAGCGGGGCTTTCTTC.

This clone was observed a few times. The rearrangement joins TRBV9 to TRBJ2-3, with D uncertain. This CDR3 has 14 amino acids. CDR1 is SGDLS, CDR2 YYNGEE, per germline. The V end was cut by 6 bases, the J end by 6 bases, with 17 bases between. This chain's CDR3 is CASTLGELPDTQYF. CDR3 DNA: TGTGCCAGCACCCTCGGAGAGCTGCCCGATACGCAGTATTTT. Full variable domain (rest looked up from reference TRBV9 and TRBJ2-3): DSGVTQTPKHLITATGQRVTLRCSPRSGDLSVYWYQQSLDQGLQFLIQYYNGEERAKGNILERFSAQQFPDLHSELNLSSLELGDSALYFCASTLGELPDTQYFGPGTRLTVL.

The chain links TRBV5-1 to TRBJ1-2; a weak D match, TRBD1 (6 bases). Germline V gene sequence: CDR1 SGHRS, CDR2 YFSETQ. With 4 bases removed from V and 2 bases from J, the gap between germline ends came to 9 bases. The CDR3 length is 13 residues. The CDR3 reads CASSRGGNYGYTF. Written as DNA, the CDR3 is TGCGCCAGCAGCCGAGGGGGAAACTATGGCTACACCTTC.

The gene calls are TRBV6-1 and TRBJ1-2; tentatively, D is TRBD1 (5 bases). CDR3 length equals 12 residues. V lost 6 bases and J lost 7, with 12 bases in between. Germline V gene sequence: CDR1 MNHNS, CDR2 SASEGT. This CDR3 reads CASSGGLSGYTF. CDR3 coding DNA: TGTGCCAGCAGCGGGGGACTGAGTGGCTACACCTTC.

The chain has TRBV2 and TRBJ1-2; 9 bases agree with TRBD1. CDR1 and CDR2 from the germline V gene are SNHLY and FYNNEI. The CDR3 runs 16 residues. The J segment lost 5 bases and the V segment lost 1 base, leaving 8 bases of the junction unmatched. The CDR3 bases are TGTGCCAGCAGTGAAGTCACAGGGGGCGCCGGGTATGGCTACACCTTC. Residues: CASSEVTGGAGYGYTF.

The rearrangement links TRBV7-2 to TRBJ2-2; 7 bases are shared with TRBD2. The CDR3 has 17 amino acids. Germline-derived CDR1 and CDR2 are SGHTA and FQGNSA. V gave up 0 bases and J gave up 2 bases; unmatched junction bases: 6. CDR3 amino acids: CASSLALAESNTGELFF. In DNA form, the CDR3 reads TGTGCCAGCAGCTTAGCCCTAGCGGAATCAAACACCGGGGAGCTGTTTTTT. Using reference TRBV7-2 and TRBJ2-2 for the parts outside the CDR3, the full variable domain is GAGVSQSPSNKVTEKGKDVELRCDPISGHTALYWYRQSLGQGLEFLIYFQGNSAPDKSGLPSDRFSAERTGGSVSTLTIQRTQQEDSAVYLCASSLALAESNTGELFFGEGSRLTVL.

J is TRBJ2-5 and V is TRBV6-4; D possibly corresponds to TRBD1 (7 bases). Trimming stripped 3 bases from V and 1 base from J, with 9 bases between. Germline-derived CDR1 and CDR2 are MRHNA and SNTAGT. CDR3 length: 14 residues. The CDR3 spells CASSEQGGQETQYF. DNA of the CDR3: TGTGCCAGCAGTGAGCAGGGGGGCCAAGAGACCCAGTACTTC.

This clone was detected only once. The CDR3 DNA reads as TGCGCCAGCAGCCCCACAGATCACTACGAGCAGTACTTC. This codes for CASSPTDHYEQYF. The rearrangement uses TRBV5-1 and TRBJ2-7; no reliable D call. Germline CDR1 SGHRS, CDR2 YFSETQ. The CDR3 sequence is 13 residues long. V was clipped by 4 bases and J by 3 bases, with 11 bases between them. Using reference TRBV5-1 and TRBJ2-7 for the parts outside the CDR3, the full variable domain is KAGVTQTPRYLIKTRGQQVTLSCSPISGHRSVSWYQQTPGQGLQFLFEYFSETQRNKGNFPGRFSGRQFSNSRSEMNVSTLELGDSALYLCASSPTDHYEQYFGPGTRLTVT.

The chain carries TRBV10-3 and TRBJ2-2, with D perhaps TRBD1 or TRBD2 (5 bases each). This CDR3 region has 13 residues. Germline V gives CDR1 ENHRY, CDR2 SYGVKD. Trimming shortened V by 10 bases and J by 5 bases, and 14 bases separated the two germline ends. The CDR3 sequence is CATSGTLTGELFF. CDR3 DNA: TGTGCCACCTCCGGGACGTTAACCGGGGAGCTGTTTTTT.

The CDR3 protein is CASGPAAGELFF. As DNA, the CDR3 is TGTGCCAGCGGTCCGGCGGCCGGGGAGCTGTTTTTT. The genes are TRBV25-1 and TRBJ2-2; the D is unclear. The CDR3 has 12 residues. Germline-derived CDR1 and CDR2 are MGHDK and SYGVNS. Trimming stripped 8 bases from V and 6 bases from J, with 10 bases between. Looking up the rest from reference TRBV25-1 and TRBJ2-2 gives the full variable domain: EADIYQTPRYLVIGTGKKITLECSQTMGHDKMYWYQQDPGMELHLIHYSYGVNSTEKGDLSSESTVSRIRTEHFPLTLESARPSHTSQYLCASGPAAGELFFGEGSRLTVL.

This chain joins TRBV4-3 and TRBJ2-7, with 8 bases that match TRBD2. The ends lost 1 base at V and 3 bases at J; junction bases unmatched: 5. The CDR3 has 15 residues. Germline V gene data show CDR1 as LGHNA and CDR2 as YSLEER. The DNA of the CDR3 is TGCGCCAGCAGCCAAGCCGGGGGGGCCGGCTACGAGCAGTACTTC. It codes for CASSQAGGAGYEQYF.

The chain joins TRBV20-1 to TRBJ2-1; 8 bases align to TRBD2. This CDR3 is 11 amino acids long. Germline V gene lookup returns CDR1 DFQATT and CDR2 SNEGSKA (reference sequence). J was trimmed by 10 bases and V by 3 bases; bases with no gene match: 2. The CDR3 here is CSASRLAEQFF. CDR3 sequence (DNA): TGCAGTGCTAGCCGACTAGCGGAGCAGTTCTTC.

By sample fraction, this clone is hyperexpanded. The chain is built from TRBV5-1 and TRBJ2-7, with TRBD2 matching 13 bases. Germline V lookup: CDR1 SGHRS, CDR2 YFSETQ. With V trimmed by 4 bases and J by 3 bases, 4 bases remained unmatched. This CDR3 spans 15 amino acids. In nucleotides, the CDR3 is TGCGCCAGCAGCGAAACTAGCGGGGGGGTCTACGAGCAGTACTTC. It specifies CASSETSGGVYEQYF. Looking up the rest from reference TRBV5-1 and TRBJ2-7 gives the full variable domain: KAGVTQTPRYLIKTRGQQVTLSCSPISGHRSVSWYQQTPGQGLQFLFEYFSETQRNKGNFPGRFSGRQFSNSRSEMNVSTLELGDSALYLCASSETSGGVYEQYFGPGTRLTVT.

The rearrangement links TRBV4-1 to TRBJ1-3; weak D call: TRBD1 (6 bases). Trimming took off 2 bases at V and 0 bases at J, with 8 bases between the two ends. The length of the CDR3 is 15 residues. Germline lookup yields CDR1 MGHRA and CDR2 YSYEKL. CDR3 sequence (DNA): TGCGCCAGCAGCCAAAGGACAGCCTCTGGAAACACCATATATTTT. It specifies CASSQRTASGNTIYF.

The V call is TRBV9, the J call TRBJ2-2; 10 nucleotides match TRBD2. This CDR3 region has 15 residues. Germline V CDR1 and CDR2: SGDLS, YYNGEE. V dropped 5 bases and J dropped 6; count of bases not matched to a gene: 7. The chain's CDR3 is CASRATSGVSGELFF. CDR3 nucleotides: TGTGCCAGCAGGGCAACTAGCGGGGTGTCCGGGGAGCTGTTTTTT.

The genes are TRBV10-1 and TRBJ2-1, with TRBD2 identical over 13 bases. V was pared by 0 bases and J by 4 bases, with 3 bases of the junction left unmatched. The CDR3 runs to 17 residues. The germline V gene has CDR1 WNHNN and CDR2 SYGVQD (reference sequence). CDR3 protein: CASSESGLAGEYNEQFF. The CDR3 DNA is TGCGCCAGCAGTGAGTCCGGACTAGCGGGAGAGTACAATGAGCAGTTCTTC.

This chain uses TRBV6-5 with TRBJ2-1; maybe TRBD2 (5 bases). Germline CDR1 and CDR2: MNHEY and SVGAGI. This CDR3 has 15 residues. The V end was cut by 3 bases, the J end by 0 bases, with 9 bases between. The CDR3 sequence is CASSYGDYSYNEQFF. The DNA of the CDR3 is TGTGCCAGCAGTTATGGTGACTACTCCTACAATGAGCAGTTCTTC.

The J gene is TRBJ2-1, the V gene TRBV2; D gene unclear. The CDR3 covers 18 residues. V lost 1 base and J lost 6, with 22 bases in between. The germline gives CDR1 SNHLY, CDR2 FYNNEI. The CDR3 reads CASSEGGSVDFLSNEQFF. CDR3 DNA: TGTGCCAGCAGTGAAGGCGGAAGCGTCGATTTTTTGAGCAATGAGCAGTTCTTC. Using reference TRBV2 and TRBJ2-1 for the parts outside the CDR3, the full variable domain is EPEVTQTPSHQVTQMGQEVILRCVPISNHLYFYWYRQILGQKVEFLVSFYNNEISEKSEIFDDQFSVERPDGSNFTLKIRSTKLEDSAMYFCASSEGGSVDFLSNEQFFGPGTRLTVL.

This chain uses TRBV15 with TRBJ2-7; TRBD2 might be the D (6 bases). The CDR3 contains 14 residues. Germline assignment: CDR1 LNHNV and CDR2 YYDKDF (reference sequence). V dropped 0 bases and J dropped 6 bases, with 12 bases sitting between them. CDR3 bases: TGTGCCACCAGCAGAGATTGGCCGCGGGGCGAGCAGTACTTC. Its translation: CATSRDWPRGEQYF.

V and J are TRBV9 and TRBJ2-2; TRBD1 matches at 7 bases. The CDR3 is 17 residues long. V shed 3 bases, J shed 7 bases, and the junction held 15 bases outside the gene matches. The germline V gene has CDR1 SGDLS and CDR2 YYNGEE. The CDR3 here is CASSEGTASFWVGELFF. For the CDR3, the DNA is TGTGCCAGCAGCGAGGGGACAGCCTCGTTTTGGGTCGGGGAGCTGTTTTTT.

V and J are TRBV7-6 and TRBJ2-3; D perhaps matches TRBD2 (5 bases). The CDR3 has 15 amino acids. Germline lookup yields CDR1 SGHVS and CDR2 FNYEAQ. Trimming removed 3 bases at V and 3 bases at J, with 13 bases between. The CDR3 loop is CASSFKGGGTDTQYF. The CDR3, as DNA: TGTGCCAGCAGCTTTAAAGGAGGAGGTACAGATACGCAGTATTTT.

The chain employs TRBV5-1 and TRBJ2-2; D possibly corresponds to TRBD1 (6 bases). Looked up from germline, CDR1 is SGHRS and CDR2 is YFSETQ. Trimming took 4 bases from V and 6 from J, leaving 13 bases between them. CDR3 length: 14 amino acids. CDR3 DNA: TGCGCCAGCAGCCTAGGAGACAGGCCCGGGGAGCTGTTTTTT. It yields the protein CASSLGDRPGELFF.

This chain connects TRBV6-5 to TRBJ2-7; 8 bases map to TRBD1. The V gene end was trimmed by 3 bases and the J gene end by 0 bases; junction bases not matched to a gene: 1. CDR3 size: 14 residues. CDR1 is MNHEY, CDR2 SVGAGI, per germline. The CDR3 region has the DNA TGTGCCAGCAGTTATACAGGGGGCTCCTACGAGCAGTACTTC. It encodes CASSYTGGSYEQYF.